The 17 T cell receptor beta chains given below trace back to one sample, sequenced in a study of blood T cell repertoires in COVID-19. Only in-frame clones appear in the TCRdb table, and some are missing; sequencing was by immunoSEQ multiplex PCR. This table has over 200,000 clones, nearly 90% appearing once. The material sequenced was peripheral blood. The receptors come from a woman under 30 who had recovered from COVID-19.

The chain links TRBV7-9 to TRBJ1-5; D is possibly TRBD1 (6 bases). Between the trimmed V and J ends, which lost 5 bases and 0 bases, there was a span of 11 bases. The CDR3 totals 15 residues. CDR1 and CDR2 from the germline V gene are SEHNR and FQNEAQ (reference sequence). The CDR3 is CASSPTGGSNQPQHF. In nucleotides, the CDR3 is TGTGCCAGCAGCCCGACAGGCGGTAGCAATCAGCCCCAGCATTTT.

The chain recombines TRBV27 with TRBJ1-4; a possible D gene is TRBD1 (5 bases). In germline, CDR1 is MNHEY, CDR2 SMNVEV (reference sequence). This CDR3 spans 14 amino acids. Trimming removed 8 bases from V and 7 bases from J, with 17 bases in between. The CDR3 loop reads CASGLAGWGEKLFF. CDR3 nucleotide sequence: TGTGCCAGCGGGCTGGCAGGGTGGGGTGAAAAACTGTTTTTT.

This CDR3 reads CASSQLGGDIEAFF. The CDR3 DNA is TGTGCCAGCAGCCAGCTCGGGGGTGATATTGAAGCTTTCTTT. The chain combines TRBV14 with TRBJ1-1, with D tentatively TRBD1 (5 bases). Germline V lookup: CDR1 SGHDN, CDR2 FVKESK. The CDR3 extends over 14 amino acids. V was clipped by 3 bases and J by 7 bases, with 15 bases between them.

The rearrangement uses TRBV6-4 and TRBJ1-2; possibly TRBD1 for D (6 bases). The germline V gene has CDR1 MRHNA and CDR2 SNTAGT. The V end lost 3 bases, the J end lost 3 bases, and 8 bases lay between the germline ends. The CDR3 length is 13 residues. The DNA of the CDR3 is TGTGCCAGCAGTGAGACAGGAGACTATGGCTACACCTTC. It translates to CASSETGDYGYTF.

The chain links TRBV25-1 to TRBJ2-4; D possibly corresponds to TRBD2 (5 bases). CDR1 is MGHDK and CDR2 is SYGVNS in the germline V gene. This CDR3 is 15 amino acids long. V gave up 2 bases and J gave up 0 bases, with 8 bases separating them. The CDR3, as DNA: TGTGCCAGCAGTGAAGACGGGAAAGCCAAAAACATTCAGTACTTC. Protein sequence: CASSEDGKAKNIQYF.

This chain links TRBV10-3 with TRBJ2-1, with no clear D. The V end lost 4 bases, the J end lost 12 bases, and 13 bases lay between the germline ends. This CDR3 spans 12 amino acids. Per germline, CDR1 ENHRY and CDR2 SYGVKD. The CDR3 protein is CAISGETPSQFF. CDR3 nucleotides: TGTGCCATCAGTGGCGAAACTCCTTCGCAGTTCTTC.

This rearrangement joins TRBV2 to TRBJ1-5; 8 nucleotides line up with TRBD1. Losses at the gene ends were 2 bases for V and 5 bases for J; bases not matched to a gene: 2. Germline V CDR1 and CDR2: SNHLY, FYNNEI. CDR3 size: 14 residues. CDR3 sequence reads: CASSEYRGDQPQHF. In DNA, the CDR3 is TGTGCCAGCAGTGAATACAGGGGGGATCAGCCCCAGCATTTT. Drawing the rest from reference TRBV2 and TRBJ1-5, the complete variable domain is EPEVTQTPSHQVTQMGQEVILRCVPISNHLYFYWYRQILGQKVEFLVSFYNNEISEKSEIFDDQFSVERPDGSNFTLKIRSTKLEDSAMYFCASSEYRGDQPQHFGDGTRLSIL.

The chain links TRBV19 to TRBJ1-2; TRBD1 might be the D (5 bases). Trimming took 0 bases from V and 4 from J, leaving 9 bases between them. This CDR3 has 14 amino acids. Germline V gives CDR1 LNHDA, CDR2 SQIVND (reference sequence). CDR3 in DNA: TGTGCCAGTAGTATAGAACGACAGCTCTATGGCTACACCTTC. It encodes CASSIERQLYGYTF.

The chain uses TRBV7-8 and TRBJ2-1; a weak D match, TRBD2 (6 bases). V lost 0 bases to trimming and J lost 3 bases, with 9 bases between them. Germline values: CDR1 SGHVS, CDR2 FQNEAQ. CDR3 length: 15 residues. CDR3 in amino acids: CASSLAAGNYNEQFF. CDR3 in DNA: TGTGCCAGCAGCTTAGCTGCGGGAAACTACAATGAGCAGTTCTTC.

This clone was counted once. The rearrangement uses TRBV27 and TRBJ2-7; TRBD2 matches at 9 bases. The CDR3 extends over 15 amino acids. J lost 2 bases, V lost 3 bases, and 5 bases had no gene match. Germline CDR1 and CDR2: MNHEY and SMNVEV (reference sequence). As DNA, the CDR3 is TGTGCCAGCAGTTTTAGAGCGGGAGGTGCCTACGAGCAGTACTTC. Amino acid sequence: CASSFRAGGAYEQYF.

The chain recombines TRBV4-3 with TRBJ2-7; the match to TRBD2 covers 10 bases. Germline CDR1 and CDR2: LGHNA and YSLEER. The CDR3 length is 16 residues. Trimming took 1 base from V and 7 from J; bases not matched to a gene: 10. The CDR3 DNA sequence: TGCGCCAGCAGCCAAGTCCGAGCGGGAGGGCCGGGGGAGCAGTACTTC. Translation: CASSQVRAGGPGEQYF.

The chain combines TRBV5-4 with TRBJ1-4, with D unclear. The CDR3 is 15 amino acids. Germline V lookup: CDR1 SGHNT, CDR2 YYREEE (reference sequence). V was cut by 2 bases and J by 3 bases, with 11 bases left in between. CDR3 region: CASSLGGAANEKLFF. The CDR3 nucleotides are TGTGCCAGCAGCTTAGGCGGTGCGGCTAATGAAAAACTGTTTTTT.

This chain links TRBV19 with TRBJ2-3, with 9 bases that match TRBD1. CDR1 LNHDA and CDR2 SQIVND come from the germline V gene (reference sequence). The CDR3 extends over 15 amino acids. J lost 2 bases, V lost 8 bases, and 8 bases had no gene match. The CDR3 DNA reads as TGTGCCAGTGACCCGGGACAGGGTAACACAGATACGCAGTATTTT. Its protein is CASDPGQGNTDTQYF.

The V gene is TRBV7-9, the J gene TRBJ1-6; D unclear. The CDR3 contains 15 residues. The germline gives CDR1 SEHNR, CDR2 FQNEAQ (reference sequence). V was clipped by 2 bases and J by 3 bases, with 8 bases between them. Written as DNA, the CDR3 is TGTGCCAGCAGCTTACATGCAGACTATAATTCACCCCTCCACTTT. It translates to CASSLHADYNSPLHF.

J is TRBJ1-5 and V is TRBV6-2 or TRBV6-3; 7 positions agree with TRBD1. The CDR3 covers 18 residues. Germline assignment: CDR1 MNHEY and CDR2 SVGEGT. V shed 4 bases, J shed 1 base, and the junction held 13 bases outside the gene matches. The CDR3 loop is CASSLGPGGRRSNQPQHF. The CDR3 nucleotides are TGTGCCAGCAGTTTAGGGCCAGGGGGTAGGCGGAGCAATCAGCCCCAGCATTTT.

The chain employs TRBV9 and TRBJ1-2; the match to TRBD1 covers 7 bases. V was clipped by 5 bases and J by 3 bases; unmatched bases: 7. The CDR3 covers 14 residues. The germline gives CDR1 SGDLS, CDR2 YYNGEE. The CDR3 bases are TGTGCCAGCAGTCGACAGGGAGCTGACTATGGCTACACCTTC. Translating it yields CASSRQGADYGYTF.

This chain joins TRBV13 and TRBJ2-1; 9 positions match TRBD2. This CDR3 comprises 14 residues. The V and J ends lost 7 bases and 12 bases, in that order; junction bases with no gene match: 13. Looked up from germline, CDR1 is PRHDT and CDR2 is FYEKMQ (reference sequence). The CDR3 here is CASTPPSGKGRQFF. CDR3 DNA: TGTGCCAGCACCCCTCCTAGCGGGAAGGGTCGGCAGTTCTTC.